This TCR beta chain was obtained from a study of CD4 and CD8 cells across lung adenocarcinoma regions. Losses at the gene ends were 5 bases for V and 9 bases for J; bases not matched to a gene: 13. This CDR3 spans 16 amino acids. The germline gives CDR1 SGHTA, CDR2 FQGNSA. This clonotype was counted at least ten times. Via MiXCR, TCRdb re-called the PCR reads, giving one row per CDR3 protein. The sample includes more than 11,000 distinct CDR3 sequences, roughly 40% of them seen just once. Sequenced input: CD4+ T cells from the center of a lung tumor. The sequence derives from a male donor with lung adenocarcinoma. The CD4 and CD8 labels of this study may be unreliable. The V and J genes are TRBV7-2 and TRBJ2-1; 10 nucleotides agree with TRBD2. The CDR3 coding sequence is TGTGCCAGCAGCCTCCGAGCTAGCGGGAGTAGCGTTGAGCAGTTCTTC. The encoded protein is CASSLRASGSSVEQFF.